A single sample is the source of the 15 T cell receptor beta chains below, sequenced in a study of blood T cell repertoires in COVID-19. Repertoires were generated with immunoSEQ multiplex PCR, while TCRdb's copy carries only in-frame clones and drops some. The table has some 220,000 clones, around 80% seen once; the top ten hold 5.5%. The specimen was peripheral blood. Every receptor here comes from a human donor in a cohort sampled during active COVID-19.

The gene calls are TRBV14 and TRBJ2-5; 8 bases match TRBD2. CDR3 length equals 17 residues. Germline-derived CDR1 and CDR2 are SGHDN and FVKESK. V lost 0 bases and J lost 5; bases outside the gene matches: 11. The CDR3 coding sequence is TGTGCCAGCAGCCAAGATTATGCGGGGGGCTACGGGGAGACCCAGTACTTC. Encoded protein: CASSQDYAGGYGETQYF.

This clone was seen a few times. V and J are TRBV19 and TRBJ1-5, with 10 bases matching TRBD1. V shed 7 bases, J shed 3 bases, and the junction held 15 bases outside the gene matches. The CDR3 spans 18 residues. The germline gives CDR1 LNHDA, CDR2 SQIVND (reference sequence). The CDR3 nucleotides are TGTGCCAGTACCACTGTCCAGGGGACAGGGGTCCACAATCAGCCCCAGCATTTT. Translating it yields CASTTVQGTGVHNQPQHF.

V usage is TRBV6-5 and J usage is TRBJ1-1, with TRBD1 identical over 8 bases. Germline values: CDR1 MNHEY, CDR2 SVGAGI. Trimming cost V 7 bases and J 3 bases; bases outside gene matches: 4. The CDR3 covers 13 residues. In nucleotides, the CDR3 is TGTGCCAGCATTTTGACAGGGGACACTGAAGCTTTCTTT. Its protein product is CASILTGDTEAFF.

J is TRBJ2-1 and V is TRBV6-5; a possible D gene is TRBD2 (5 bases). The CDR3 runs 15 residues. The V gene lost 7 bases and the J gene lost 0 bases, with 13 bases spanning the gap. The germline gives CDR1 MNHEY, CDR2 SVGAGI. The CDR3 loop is CASIYPGSSYNEQFF. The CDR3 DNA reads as TGTGCCAGCATCTACCCGGGGAGCTCCTACAATGAGCAGTTCTTC.

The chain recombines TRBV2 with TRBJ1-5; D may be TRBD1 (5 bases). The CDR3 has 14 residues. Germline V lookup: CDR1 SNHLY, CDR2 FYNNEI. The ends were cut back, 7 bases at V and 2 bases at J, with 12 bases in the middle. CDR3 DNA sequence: TGTGCCAGCATGGGGCCGGGGGGCAATCAGCCCCAGCATTTT. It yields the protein CASMGPGGNQPQHF. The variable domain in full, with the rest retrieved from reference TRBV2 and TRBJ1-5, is EPEVTQTPSHQVTQMGQEVILRCVPISNHLYFYWYRQILGQKVEFLVSFYNNEISEKSEIFDDQFSVERPDGSNFTLKIRSTKLEDSAMYFCASMGPGGNQPQHFGDGTRLSIL.

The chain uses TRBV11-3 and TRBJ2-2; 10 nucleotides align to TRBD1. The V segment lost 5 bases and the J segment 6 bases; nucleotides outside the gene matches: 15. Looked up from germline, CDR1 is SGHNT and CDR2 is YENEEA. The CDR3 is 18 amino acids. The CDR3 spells CASSTRQGAFIGPGELFF. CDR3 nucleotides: TGTGCCAGCAGCACACGACAGGGGGCGTTTATCGGGCCCGGGGAGCTGTTTTTT.

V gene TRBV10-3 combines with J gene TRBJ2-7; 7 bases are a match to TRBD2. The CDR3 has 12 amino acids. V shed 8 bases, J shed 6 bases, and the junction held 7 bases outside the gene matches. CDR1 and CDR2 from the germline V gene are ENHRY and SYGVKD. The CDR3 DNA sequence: TGTGCCATCGCGGGGGAGGCCCGCGAGCAGTACTTC. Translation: CAIAGEAREQYF.

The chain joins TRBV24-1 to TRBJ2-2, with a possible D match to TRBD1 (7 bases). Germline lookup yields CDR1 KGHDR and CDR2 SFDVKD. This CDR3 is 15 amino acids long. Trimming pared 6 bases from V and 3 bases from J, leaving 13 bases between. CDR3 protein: CATSQEGAYTGELFF. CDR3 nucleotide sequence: TGTGCCACCAGTCAGGAGGGGGCATACACCGGGGAGCTGTTTTTT.

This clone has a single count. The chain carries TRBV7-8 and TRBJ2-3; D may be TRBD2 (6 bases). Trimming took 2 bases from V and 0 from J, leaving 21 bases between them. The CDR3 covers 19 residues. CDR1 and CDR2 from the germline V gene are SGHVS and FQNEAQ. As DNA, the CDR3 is TGTGCCAGCAGCTTAACGGGGGAGGACCCGGGGACTAGCACAGATACGCAGTATTTT. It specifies CASSLTGEDPGTSTDTQYF. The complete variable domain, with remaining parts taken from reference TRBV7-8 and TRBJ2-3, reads GAGVSQSPRYKVAKRGQDVALRCDPISGHVSLFWYQQALGQGPEFLTYFQNEAQLDKSGLPSDRFFAERPEGSVSTLKIQRTQQEDSAVYLCASSLTGEDPGTSTDTQYFGPGTRLTVL.

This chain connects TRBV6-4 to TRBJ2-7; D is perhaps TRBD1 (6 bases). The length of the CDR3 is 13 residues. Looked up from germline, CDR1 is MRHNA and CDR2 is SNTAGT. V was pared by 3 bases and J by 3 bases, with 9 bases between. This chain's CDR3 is CASSEVGGYEQYF. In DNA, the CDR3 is TGTGCCAGCAGTGAGGTAGGGGGCTACGAGCAGTACTTC.

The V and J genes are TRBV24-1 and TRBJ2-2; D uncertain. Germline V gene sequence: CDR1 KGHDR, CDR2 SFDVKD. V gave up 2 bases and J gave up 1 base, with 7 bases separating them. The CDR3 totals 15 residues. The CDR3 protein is CATSDSQKNTGELFF. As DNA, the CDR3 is TGTGCCACCAGTGATTCCCAAAAGAACACCGGGGAGCTGTTTTTT.

The CDR3 sequence is CASSFVSGGEDTQYF. The CDR3 DNA reads as TGCGCCAGCAGCTTCGTTAGCGGGGGGGAAGATACGCAGTATTTT. This chain connects TRBV5-1 to TRBJ2-3; TRBD2 agrees at 11 bases. The germline CDR1 and CDR2 sequences are SGHRS and YFSETQ. This CDR3 comprises 15 residues. V lost 2 bases, J lost 5 bases, and 4 bases stayed unmatched.

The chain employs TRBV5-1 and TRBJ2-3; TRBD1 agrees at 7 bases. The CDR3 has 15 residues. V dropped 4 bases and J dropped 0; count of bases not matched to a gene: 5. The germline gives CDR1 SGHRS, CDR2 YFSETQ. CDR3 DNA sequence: TGCGCCAGCAGCACCCCGGGACAGAGCACAGATACGCAGTATTTT. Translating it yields CASSTPGQSTDTQYF.

The DNA of the CDR3 is TGTGCCATCAGCAGGGGTATTGACAATCAGCCCCAGCATTTT. Protein: CAISRGIDNQPQHF. The chain has TRBV10-3 and TRBJ1-5, with TRBD1 as a possible D gene (6 bases). Trimming shortened V by 6 bases and J by 3 bases, and 12 bases separated the two germline ends. CDR3 size: 14 residues. Germline CDR1 reads ENHRY; CDR2 reads SYGVKD.

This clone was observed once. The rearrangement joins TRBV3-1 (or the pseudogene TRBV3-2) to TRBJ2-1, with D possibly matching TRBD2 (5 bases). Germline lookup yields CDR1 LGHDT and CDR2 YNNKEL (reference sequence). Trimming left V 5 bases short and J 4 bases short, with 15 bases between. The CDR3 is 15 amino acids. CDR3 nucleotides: TGTGCCAGCAGCGCGAATAATGAGGGTTACAATGAGCAGTTCTTC. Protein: CASSANNEGYNEQFF.